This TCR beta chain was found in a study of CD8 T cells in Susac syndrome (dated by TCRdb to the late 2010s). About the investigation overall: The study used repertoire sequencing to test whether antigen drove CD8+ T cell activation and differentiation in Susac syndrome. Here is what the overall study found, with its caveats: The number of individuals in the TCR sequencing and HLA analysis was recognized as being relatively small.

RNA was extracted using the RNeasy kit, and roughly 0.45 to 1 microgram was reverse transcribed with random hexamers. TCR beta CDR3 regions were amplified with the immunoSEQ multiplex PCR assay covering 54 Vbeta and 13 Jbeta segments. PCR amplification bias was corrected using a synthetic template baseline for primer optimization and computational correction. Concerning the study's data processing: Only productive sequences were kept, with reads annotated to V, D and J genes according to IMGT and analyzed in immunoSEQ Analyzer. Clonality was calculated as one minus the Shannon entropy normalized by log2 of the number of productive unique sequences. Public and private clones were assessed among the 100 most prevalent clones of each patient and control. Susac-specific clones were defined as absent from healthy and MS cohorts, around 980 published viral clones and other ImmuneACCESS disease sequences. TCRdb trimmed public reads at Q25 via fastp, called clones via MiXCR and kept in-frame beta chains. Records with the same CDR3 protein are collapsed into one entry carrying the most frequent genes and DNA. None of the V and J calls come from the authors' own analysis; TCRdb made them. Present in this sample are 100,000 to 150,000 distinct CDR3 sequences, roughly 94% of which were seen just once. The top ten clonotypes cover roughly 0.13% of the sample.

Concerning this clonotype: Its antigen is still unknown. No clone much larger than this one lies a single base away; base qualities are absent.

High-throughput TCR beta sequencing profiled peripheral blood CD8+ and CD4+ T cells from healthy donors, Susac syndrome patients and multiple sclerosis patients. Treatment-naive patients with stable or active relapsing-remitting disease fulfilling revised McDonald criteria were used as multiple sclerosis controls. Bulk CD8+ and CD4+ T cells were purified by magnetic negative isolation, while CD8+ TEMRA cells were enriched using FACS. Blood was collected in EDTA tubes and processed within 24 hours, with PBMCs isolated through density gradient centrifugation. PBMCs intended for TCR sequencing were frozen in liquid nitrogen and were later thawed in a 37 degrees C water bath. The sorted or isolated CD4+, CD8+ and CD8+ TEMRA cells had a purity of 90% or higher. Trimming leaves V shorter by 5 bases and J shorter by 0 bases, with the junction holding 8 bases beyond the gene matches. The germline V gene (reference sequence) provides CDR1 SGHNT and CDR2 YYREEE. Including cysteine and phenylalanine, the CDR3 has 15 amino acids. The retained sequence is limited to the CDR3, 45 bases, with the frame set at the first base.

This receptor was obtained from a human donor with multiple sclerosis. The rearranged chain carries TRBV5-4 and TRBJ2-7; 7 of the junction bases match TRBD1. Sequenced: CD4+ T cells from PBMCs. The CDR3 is CASRSGGTPSYEQYF. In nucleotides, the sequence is TGTGCCAGCAGGTCAGGGGGAACCCCCTCCTACGAGCAGTACTTC.